This T cell receptor (beta chain) derives from a study of blood T cell repertoires in COVID-19. Study information: Sources were T cells, B-cell-depleted T cells, or PBMCs; the material itself was cDNA or gDNA.

The V gene's germline CDR1 is MDHEN and CDR2 SYDVKM. V trimming: 7 bases; J trimming: 5 bases; junction bases outside the gene matches: 11. The CDR3 runs 15 residues. Sequencing was performed with immunoSEQ multiplex PCR; in TCRdb, only in-frame clones are kept and a portion is missing. Here the sample spans some 40,000 clones, about 88% being singletons. The rearrangement uses TRBV28 and TRBJ1-1; 9 nucleotides match TRBD1. The source material was peripheral blood. The sequence derives from a man aged 65-85 years with active COVID-19. The CDR3 region has the DNA TGTGCCAGCACCCTACGAGGACAGGGGAGGACTGAAGCTTTCTTT. This codes for CASTLRGQGRTEAFF.